This T cell receptor beta chain stems from a study of identical twins. cDNA carried unique molecular identifiers, and a universal primer site was added by template switching. TCRdb reanalysed the 5' RACE reads using MiXCR and keeps one entry per CDR3 protein. The data contain approximately 620,000 distinct CDR3 sequences, 8.5% to 9% of them singletons. Healthy Caucasians alone served as donors. CDR1 KGHSH and CDR2 LQKENI come from the germline V gene. The CDR3 is 15 residues long. Trimming removed 0 bases from V and 7 bases from J, with 12 bases in between. A further study also used this sample, focusing on yellow fever vaccine responses in identical twins.

The V gene is TRBV18, the J gene TRBJ2-2; D not certain. Sequences were obtained from PBMCs. This sequence originates from a woman aged 18-30 years in good health. CDR3 sequence (DNA): TGTGCCAGCTCACCACCGGAAGAGTTGGTCGGGGAGCTGTTTTTT. Amino acids: CASSPPEELVGELFF.